This is a list of T cell receptor beta chains from one sample in a study of blood T cell repertoires in COVID-19. Clones were sequenced by immunoSEQ multiplex PCR, and TCRdb holds only the in-frame ones, with some missing. This sample has about 130,000 clones, with 85% to 90% found just once. Source material: peripheral blood. The receptor source for this set is a human donor in a cohort sampled during active COVID-19. CDR3s include the opening cysteine and the closing phenylalanine or tryptophan. D genes are given only for firm matches. Clone size appears in some rows only: once, few, many, or a class for an expanded clone.

>TRBV9|TRBJ2-4|.|.
CASSVGGGLAKNIQYF
TGTGCCAGCAGCGTAGGTGGGGGCTTAGCCAAAAACATTCAGTACTTC
>TRBV2|TRBJ1-1|TRBD1|few
CASSKSRQGSEAFF
TGTGCCAGCAGTAAGTCCCGACAGGGTAGTGAAGCTTTCTTT
>TRBV2|TRBJ1-2|TRBD1|few
CASSQRQGAGYTF
TGTGCCAGCAGCCAGAGACAGGGCGCTGGCTACACCTTC
>TRBV5-1|TRBJ2-3|TRBD2|once
CASKAGGPVDTQYF
TGCGCCAGCAAAGCGGGAGGGCCCGTAGATACGCAGTATTTT
>TRBV4-1|TRBJ1-6|TRBD1|.
CASSPGAQGSTPLHF
TGCGCCAGCAGCCCCGGGGCACAGGGGTCGACACCCCTCCACTTT
>TRBV7-2|TRBJ1-3|TRBD1|.
CASSLGTGRTGNTIYF
TGTGCCAGCAGCCTCGGGACAGGACGAACTGGAAACACCATATATTTT
>TRBV5-6|TRBJ2-1|.|.
CASSFLGSGIYNEQFF
TGTGCCAGCAGCTTCCTTGGTAGCGGTATATACAATGAGCAGTTCTTC
>TRBV5-8|TRBJ2-3|TRBD2|.
CASSRGGSNTDTQYF
TGTGCCAGCTCACGGGGGGGCAGTAACACAGATACGCAGTATTTT
>TRBV10-3|TRBJ1-3|.|few
CAISENNGNTIYF
TGTGCCATCAGTGAGAATAATGGAAACACCATATATTTT
>TRBV19|TRBJ2-3|.|once
CAASHGRVPTDTQYF
TGTGCCGCCTCGCACGGCAGGGTCCCCACAGATACGCAGTATTTT
>TRBV7-6|TRBJ2-5|.|few
CASSLRGMVETQYF
TGTGCCAGCAGCTTAAGGGGCATGGTAGAGACCCAGTACTTC
>TRBV6-2/TRBV6-3|TRBJ1-2|.|once
CASSSAVIYGYTF
TGTGCCAGCAGCTCCGCGGTAATCTATGGCTACACCTTC
>TRBV12-5|TRBJ2-4|TRBD2|.
CASGRSGGPIQYF
TGTGCTAGTGGACGTAGCGGGGGGCCAATTCAGTACTTC
>TRBV5-1|TRBJ1-1|TRBD1|.
CASSDRGMGTEAFF
TGCGCCAGCAGCGACAGGGGGATGGGCACTGAAGCTTTCTTT
>TRBV5-6|TRBJ2-7|TRBD1|once
CASSSWTGASYEQYF
TGTGCCAGCAGCTCCTGGACAGGGGCCTCCTACGAGCAGTACTTC
>TRBV5-4|TRBJ1-4|.|.
CASSPDRDPATNEKLFF
TGTGCCAGCAGCCCGGACAGAGACCCTGCAACTAATGAAAAACTGTTTTTT
>TRBV6-5|TRBJ1-5|TRBD1|.
CASSRPGQNQPQHF
TGTGCCAGCAGCCGACCGGGACAGAATCAGCCCCAGCATTTT
>TRBV12-3/TRBV12-4|TRBJ1-1|.|.
CASTRLMNTEAFF
TGTGCCAGCACCCGACTAATGAACACTGAAGCTTTCTTT
>TRBV5-1|TRBJ2-2|TRBD1|.
CASSFGQARELFF
TGCGCCAGCAGCTTCGGACAGGCAAGGGAGCTGTTTTTT
>TRBV6-4|TRBJ2-1|.|.
CASSVGLEYNEQFF
TGTGCCAGCAGTGTGGGCTTAGAGTACAATGAGCAGTTCTTC
>TRBV15|TRBJ2-6|.|once
CATSRDMGGGPGANVLTF
TGTGCCACCAGCAGAGATATGGGGGGGGGCCCTGGGGCCAACGTCCTGACTTTC
>TRBV1|TRBJ1-1|.|.
CTSSQGVRDSTGTEAFF
TGCACCAGCAGCCAAGGGGTCCGGGACTCAACGGGCACTGAAGCTTTCTTT